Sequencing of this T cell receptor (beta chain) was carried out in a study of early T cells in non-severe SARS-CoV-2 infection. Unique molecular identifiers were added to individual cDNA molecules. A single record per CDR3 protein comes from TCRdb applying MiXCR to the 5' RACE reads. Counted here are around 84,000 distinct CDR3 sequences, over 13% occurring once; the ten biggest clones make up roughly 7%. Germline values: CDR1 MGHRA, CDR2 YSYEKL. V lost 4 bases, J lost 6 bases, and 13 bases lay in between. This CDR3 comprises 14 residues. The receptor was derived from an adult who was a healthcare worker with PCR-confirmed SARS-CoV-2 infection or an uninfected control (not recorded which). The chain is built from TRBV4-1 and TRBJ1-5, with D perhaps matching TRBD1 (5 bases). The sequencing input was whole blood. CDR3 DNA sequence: TGCGCCAGCAGCCTGGGCGGGGGAGCTCAGCCCCAGCATTTT. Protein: CASSLGGGAQPQHF.